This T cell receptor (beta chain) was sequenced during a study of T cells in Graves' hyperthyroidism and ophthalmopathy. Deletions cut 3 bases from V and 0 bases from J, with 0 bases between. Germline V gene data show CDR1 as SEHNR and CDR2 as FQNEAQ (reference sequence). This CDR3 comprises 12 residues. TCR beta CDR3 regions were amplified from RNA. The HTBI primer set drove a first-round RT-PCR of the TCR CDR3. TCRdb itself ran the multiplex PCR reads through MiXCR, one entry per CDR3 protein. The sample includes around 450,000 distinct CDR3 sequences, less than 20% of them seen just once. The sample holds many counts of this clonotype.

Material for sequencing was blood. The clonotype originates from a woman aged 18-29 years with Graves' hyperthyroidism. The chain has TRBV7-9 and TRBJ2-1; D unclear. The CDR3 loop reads CASSFSYNEQFF. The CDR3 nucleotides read TGTGCCAGCAGCTTCTCCTACAATGAGCAGTTCTTC.